A selection of T cell receptor beta chains follows, all from one sample in a study of T cells after yellow fever vaccination. One entry per CDR3 protein results from TCRdb running MiXCR on the 5' RACE reads. The data hold some 300,000 distinct CDR3 sequences, with 7.5% to 9.5% observed a single time. The sample was CD4+ T cells sorted from PBMCs, taken 5 days after the yellow fever booster vaccination. The receptors were gathered from a young man who received the YFV17D yellow fever vaccine. CDR3s leave out the opening cysteine and the closing phenylalanine or tryptophan.

V: TRBV18; CDR3: ASSPPAGTYGYT
V: TRBV7-2; CDR3: ASSPRVGGDGYT
V: TRBV20-1; CDR3: SAAAGLAGTNTGELF
V: TRBV29-1; CDR3: SVAGTSGVSSYNEQF
V: TRBV27; CDR3: AASGGAWETQY
V: TRBV4-1; CDR3: ASSQDTGTLLKETQY
V: TRBV9; CDR3: ASSVGDLAVNEQF
V: TRBV6-6; CDR3: ASNPGGGGVSRGETQY
V: TRBV7-9; CDR3: ASSLGLLIGRNYGYT
V: TRBV7-2; CDR3: ASSLHQGHYNSPLH
V: TRBV5-1; CDR3: ASSRTGNSEGYT
V: TRBV3-1; CDR3: ASSTLTGTYEQY
V: TRBV28; CDR3: ASSLWTPNSYNEQF
V: TRBV5-1; CDR3: ASSFDSNYGYT
V: TRBV6-5; CDR3: ASKGSTDGWAHGYT
V: TRBV27; CDR3: ASMVVGSEAF
V: TRBV5-1; CDR3: ASRPWGGSHGYT
V: TRBV28; CDR3: ASLVRGGPETQY
V: TRBV2; CDR3: ASRVGLVKTQY
V: TRBV4-2; CDR3: ASSQETGSGGSPLH
V: TRBV20-1; CDR3: SGIGSAKNIQY
V: TRBV4-2; CDR3: ASSPTSGTGMRSPLH
V: TRBV7-2; CDR3: ASSSRTYNTGELF
V: TRBV10-3; CDR3: AISDGTGGYNEQF
V: TRBV7-3; CDR3: ASSSGTLYTGELF
V: TRBV7-9; CDR3: ASSPPNRWINEKLF
V: TRBV7-2; CDR3: ASSLGGLNMNTEAF
V: TRBV4-3; CDR3: ASSQTTGQSYGYNSPLH
V: TRBV7-2; CDR3: ASSLRDLNYGYT
V: TRBV7-9; CDR3: ASSPMRGLTGANVLT
V: TRBV10-3; CDR3: AISSSRETQY
V: TRBV20-1; CDR3: SANRDLNSPLH
V: TRBV10-3; CDR3: AISECGVGGCDYGYT
V: TRBV27; CDR3: ASSSRTLNTEAF
V: TRBV27; CDR3: ASSLFPSGSYEQY
V: TRBV7-3; CDR3: ASSLSGLRINYGYT
V: TRBV24-1; CDR3: ATSDGGQGWNEQY
V: TRBV5-1; CDR3: ASSDPWAARGTGELF
V: TRBV5-1; CDR3: ASSLVLAGSYNEQF
V: TRBV7-2; CDR3: ASSLGLYGEQF
V: TRBV18; CDR3: ASSPEINQPQH